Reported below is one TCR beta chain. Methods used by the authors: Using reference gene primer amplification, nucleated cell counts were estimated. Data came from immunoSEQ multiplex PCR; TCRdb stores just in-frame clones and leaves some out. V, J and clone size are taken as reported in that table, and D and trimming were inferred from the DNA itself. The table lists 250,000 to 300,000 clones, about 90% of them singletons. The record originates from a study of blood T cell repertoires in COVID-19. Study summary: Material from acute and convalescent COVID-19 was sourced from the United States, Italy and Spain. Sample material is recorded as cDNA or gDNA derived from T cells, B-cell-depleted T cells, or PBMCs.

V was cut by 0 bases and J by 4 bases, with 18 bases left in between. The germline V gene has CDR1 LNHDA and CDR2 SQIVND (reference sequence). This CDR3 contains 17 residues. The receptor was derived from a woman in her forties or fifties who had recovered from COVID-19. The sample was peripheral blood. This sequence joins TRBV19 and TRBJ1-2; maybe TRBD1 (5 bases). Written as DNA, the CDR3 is TGTGCCAGTAGTATAGATCTGGAAGGGGAACCCCTCTATGGCTACACCTTC. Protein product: CASSIDLEGEPLYGYTF. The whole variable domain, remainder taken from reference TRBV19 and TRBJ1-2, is DGGITQSPKYLFRKEGQNVTLSCEQNLNHDAMYWYRQDPGQGLRLIYYSQIVNDFQKGDIAEGYSVSREKKESFPLTVTSAQKNPTAFYLCASSIDLEGEPLYGYTFGSGTRLTVV.